These 8 T cell receptor beta chains originate from one sample sequenced in a study of T cell responses to AZD1222 COVID-19 vaccine. Sequencing was performed with immunoSEQ multiplex PCR; in TCRdb, only in-frame clones are kept and a portion is missing. The table has around 96,000 clones, roughly 84% seen once. Sequencing was performed on peripheral blood, taken 28 days after the second AZD1222 dose. The source is an adult who received the AZD1222 COVID-19 vaccine.

V usage is TRBV5-1 and J usage is TRBJ1-4; D is unclear. CDR3 length equals 15 residues. Germline V gene lookup returns CDR1 SGHRS and CDR2 YFSETQ. The V end lost 0 bases, the J end lost 7 bases, and 13 bases lay between the germline ends. CDR3 protein: CASSLGKGSGEKLFF. The CDR3 nucleotides are TGCGCCAGCAGCTTGGGCAAGGGTTCGGGTGAAAAACTGTTTTTT.

Only one count was recorded for this clone. The chain uses TRBV29-1 and TRBJ2-1; 9 bases match TRBD2. This CDR3 region has 16 residues. Per germline, CDR1 SQVTM and CDR2 ANQGSEA. With 6 bases clipped from V and 1 base from J, the junction kept 10 bases outside the gene matches. CDR3 nucleotide sequence: TGCAGCGTGGCGACAGGGCTAGCGGGATCCTACAATGAGCAGTTCTTC. It specifies CSVATGLAGSYNEQFF.

This clone was recorded a few times. The chain combines TRBV9 with TRBJ2-3; TRBD2 might be the D (5 bases). CDR1 and CDR2 from the germline V gene are SGDLS and YYNGEE. CDR3 size: 14 residues. Trimming cost V 0 bases and J 5 bases, with 10 bases left between them. The CDR3 DNA follows: TGTGCCAGCAGCGTAGGGTGGAGCGGAGATACGCAGTATTTT. It is translated as CASSVGWSGDTQYF. Full variable domain (missing parts from reference TRBV9 and TRBJ2-3): DSGVTQTPKHLITATGQRVTLRCSPRSGDLSVYWYQQSLDQGLQFLIQYYNGEERAKGNILERFSAQQFPDLHSELNLSSLELGDSALYFCASSVGWSGDTQYFGPGTRLTVL.

The chain carries TRBV27 and TRBJ1-2; D is ambiguous. V dropped 4 bases and J dropped 4 bases, with 13 bases sitting between them. This CDR3 spans 14 amino acids. Germline CDR1 reads MNHEY; CDR2 reads SMNVEV (reference sequence). In nucleotides, the CDR3 is TGTGCCAGCAGTTCGGAGCGGGCGGGCTATGGCTACACCTTC. Its translation is CASSSERAGYGYTF.

This clone was found a few times. The CDR3 DNA sequence: TGTGCCAGCAGTTTAGCGGGAGAGGGCGGAGAGACCCAGTACTTC. Translating it yields CASSLAGEGGETQYF. This sequence joins TRBV28 and TRBJ2-5, with 7 bases that match TRBD2. Germline CDR1 MDHEN, CDR2 SYDVKM. With V trimmed by 2 bases and J by 4 bases, 7 bases remained unmatched. This CDR3 region has 15 residues. Full variable domain (remainder filled in from reference TRBV28 and TRBJ2-5): DVKVTQSSRYLVKRTGEKVFLECVQDMDHENMFWYRQDPGLGLRLIYFSYDVKMKEKGDIPEGYSVSREKKERFSLILESASTNQTSMYLCASSLAGEGGETQYFGPGTRLLVL.

This clone was picked up a small number of times. The rearrangement uses TRBV4-2 and TRBJ2-7; D gene unclear. This CDR3 region has 15 residues. The V and J ends lost 1 base and 4 bases respectively, with 14 bases between them. Germline loops: CDR1 LGHNA, CDR2 YNFKEQ. The CDR3 region is CASSQGATLGYEQYF. CDR3 DNA sequence: TGTGCCAGCAGCCAAGGGGCGACCCTAGGGTACGAGCAGTACTTC.

Only a few counts were recorded for this clone. The J gene is TRBJ1-4, the V gene TRBV30; D gene uncertain. In germline, CDR1 is GTSNPN, CDR2 SVGIG (reference sequence). V gave up 4 bases and J gave up 5 bases, with 8 bases separating them. This CDR3 spans 12 amino acids. The CDR3 DNA is TGTGCCTGGAACCGAAAGAATGAAAAACTGTTTTTT. It encodes CAWNRKNEKLFF.

The V call is TRBV3-1 (or the pseudogene TRBV3-2), the J call TRBJ2-5, with TRBD1 identical over 9 bases. This CDR3 has 15 amino acids. Trimming at V came to 1 base and at J to 5 bases, leaving 5 bases not matched to a gene. The germline V gene encodes CDR1 LGHDT and CDR2 YNNKEL (reference sequence). CDR3 coding DNA: TGTGCCAGCAGCCAAGGGACAGGGGCACGGGAGACCCAGTACTTC. Translated, it gives CASSQGTGARETQYF.